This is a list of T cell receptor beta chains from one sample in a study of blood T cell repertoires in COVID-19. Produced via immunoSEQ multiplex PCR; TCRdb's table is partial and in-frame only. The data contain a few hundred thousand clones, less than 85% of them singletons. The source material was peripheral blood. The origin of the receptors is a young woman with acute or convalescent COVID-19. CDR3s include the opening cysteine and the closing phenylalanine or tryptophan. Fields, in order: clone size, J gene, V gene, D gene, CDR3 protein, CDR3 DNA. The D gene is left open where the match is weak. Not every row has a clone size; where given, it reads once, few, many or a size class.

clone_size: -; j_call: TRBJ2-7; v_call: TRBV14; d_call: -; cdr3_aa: CASRQGLTVYEQYF; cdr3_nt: TGTGCCAGCAGGCAAGGGTTGACAGTCTACGAGCAGTACTTC
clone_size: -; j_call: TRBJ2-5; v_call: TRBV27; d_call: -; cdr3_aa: CASSPSQDSTETQYF; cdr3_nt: TGTGCCAGCAGTCCGTCGCAGGATTCAACGGAGACCCAGTACTTC
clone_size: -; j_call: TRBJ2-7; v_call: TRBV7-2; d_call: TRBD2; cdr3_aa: CASSLAGSGGPYEQYF; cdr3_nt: TGTGCCAGCAGCTTAGCGGGTAGCGGGGGGCCCTACGAGCAGTACTTC
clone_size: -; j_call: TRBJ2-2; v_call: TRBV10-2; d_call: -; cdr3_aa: CASRVTAGSGELFF; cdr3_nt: TGCGCCAGCAGGGTGACAGCTGGTAGCGGGGAGCTGTTTTTT
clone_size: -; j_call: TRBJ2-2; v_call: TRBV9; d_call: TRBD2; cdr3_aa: CASSVLAGGELFF; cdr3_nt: TGTGCCAGCAGCGTACTAGCGGGCGGGGAGCTGTTTTTT
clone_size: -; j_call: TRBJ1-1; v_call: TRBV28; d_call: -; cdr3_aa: CASSFRNTEAFF; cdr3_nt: TGTGCCAGCAGTTTTCGGAACACTGAAGCTTTCTTT
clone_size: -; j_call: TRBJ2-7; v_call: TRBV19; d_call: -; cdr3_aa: CASTGKTSYEQYF; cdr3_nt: TGTGCCAGCACCGGGAAGACCTCCTACGAGCAGTACTTC
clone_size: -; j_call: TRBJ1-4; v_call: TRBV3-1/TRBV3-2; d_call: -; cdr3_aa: CASSQARQVANEKLFF; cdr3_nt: TGTGCCAGCAGCCAAGCCCGACAGGTGGCTAATGAAAAACTGTTTTTT
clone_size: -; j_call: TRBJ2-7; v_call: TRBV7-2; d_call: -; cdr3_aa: CASSSGPSYEQYF; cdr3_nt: TGTGCCAGCAGCTCAGGGCCCAGCTACGAGCAGTACTTC
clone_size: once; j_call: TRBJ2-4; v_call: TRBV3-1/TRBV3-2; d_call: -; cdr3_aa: CASSPNSRGIQYF; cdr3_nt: TGTGCCAGCAGCCCCAATTCCCGCGGCATTCAGTACTTC
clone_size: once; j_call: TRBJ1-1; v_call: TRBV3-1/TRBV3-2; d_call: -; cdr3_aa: CASSQDRGQKNTEAFF; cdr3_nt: TGTGCCAGCAGCCAAGATCGAGGACAGAAGAACACTGAAGCTTTCTTT
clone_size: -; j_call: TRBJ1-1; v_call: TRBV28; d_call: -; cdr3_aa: CAGRGGNTEAFF; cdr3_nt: TGTGCCGGGCGGGGGGGGAACACTGAAGCTTTCTTT
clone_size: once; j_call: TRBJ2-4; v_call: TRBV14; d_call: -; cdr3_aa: CASSQVRSKNIQYF; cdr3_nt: TGTGCCAGCAGCCAAGTGAGGTCCAAAAACATTCAGTACTTC
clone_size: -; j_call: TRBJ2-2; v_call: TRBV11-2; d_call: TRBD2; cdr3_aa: CASSLTLSGSGTGELFF; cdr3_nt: TGTGCCAGCAGCTTAACCCTTAGCGGGAGTGGTACCGGGGAGCTGTTTTTT
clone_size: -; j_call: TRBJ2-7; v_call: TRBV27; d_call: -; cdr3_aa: CASRITLRDEQYF; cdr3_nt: TGTGCCAGCAGAATAACCCTCAGGGACGAGCAGTACTTC
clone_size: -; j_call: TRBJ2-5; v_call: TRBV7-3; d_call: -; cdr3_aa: CASSSGGRETQYF; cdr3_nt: TGTGCCAGCAGCTCAGGGGGGCGGGAGACCCAGTACTTC
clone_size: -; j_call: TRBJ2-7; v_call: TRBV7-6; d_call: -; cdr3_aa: CASSLAIQGVYEQYF; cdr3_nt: TGTGCCAGCAGCTTAGCGATACAGGGAGTTTACGAGCAGTACTTC
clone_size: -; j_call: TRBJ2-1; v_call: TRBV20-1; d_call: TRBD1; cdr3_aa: CSASGGQGYNEQFF; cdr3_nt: TGCAGTGCTAGTGGGGGACAGGGGTACAATGAGCAGTTCTTC
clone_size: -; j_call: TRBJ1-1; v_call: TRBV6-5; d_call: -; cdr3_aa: CASSYWAGLNTEAFF; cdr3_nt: TGTGCCAGCAGTTATTGGGCGGGCTTGAACACTGAAGCTTTCTTT
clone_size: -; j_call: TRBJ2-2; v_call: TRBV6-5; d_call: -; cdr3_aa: CASTSITGELFF; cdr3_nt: TGTGCCAGCACTAGTATCACCGGGGAGCTGTTTTTT
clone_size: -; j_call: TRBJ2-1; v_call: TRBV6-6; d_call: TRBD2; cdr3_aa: CASSKGLAGYNEQFF; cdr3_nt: TGTGCCAGCAGTAAGGGACTAGCGGGCTACAATGAGCAGTTCTTC
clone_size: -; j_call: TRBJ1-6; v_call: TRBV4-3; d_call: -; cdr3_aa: CASSHTRVNSPLHF; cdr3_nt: TGCGCCAGCAGCCATACCCGGGTTAATTCACCCCTCCACTTT
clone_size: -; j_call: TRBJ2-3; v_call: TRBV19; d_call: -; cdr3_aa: CASTRRGPTDTQYF; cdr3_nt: TGTGCCAGTACCAGGAGGGGGCCCACAGATACGCAGTATTTT
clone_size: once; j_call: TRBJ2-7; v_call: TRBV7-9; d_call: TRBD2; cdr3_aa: CASSLAGGPYEQYF; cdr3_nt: TGTGCCAGCAGTTTAGCGGGAGGTCCCTACGAGCAGTACTTC
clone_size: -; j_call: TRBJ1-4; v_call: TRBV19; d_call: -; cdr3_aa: CASSIRGAGEKLFF; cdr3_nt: TGTGCCAGTAGTATCCGGGGGGCAGGGGAAAAACTGTTTTTT
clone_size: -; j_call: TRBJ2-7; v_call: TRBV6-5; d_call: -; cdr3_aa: CASSHRDSYEQYF; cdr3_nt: TGTGCCAGCAGCCACCGGGACTCTTACGAGCAGTACTTC
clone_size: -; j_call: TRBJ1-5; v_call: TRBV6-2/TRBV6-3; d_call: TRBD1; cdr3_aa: CASSPTSMSRGYQPQHF; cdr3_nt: TGTGCCAGCAGCCCGACCTCGATGTCCAGGGGGTATCAGCCCCAGCATTTT
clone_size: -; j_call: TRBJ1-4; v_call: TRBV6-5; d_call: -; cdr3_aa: CASSYSSGVGEKLFF; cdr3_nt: TGTGCCAGCAGTTACTCATCAGGGGTTGGTGAAAAACTGTTTTTT
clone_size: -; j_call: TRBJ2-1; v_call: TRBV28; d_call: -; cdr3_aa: CASSSSPGEQFF; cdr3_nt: TGTGCCAGCAGTTCCTCCCCCGGGGAGCAGTTCTTC
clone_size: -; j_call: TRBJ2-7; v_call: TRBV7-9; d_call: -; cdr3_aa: CASSPRTESSYEQYF; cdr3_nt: TGTGCCAGCAGCCCCCGGACAGAAAGCTCCTACGAGCAGTACTTC
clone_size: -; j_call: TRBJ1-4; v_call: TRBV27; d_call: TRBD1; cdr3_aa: CASSFQGANEKLFF; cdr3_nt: TGTGCCAGCAGTTTTCAGGGGGCGAATGAAAAACTGTTTTTT
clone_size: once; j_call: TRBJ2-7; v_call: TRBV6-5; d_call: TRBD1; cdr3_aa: CASSNRQGVHEQYF; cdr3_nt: TGTGCCAGCAGTAACCGACAGGGAGTCCACGAGCAGTACTTC
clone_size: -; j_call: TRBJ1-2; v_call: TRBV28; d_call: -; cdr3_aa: CASSPGGDYGYTF; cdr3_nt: TGTGCCAGCAGCCCTGGGGGGGACTATGGCTACACCTTC
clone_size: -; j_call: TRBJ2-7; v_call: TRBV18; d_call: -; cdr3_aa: CASSPGVVYEQYF; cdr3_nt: TGTGCCAGCTCACCCGGGGTAGTGTACGAGCAGTACTTC
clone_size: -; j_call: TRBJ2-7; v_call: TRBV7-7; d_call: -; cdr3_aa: CASSCLKGRGGFYEQYF; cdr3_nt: TGTGCTAGCAGCTGTCTCAAAGGGCGGGGAGGCTTCTACGAGCAGTACTTC
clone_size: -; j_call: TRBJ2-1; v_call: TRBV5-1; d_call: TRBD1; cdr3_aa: CASSLGDRNHNEQFF; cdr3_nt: TGCGCCAGCAGCTTGGGGGACAGAAACCACAATGAGCAGTTCTTC
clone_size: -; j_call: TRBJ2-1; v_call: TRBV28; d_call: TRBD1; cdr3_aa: CASIPGQTYNEQFF; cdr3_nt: TGTGCCAGCATCCCGGGACAGACTTACAATGAGCAGTTCTTC
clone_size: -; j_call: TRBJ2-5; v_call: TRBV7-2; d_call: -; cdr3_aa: CASSLGGPQETQYF; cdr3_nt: TGTGCCAGCAGCTTGGGAGGCCCCCAAGAGACCCAGTACTTC
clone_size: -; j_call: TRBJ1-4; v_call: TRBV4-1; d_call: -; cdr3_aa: CASSTTGTPNEKLFF; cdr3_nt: TGCGCCAGCAGCACGACCGGGACACCGAATGAAAAACTGTTTTTT
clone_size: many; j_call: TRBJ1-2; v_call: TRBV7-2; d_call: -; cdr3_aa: CASSSLGPYGYTF; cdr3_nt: TGTGCCAGCAGCTCCCTGGGGCCCTATGGCTACACCTTC
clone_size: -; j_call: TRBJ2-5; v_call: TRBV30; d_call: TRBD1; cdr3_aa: CAWSATGGGETQYF; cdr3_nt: TGTGCCTGGAGTGCGACAGGGGGCGGTGAGACCCAGTACTTC